This T cell receptor (beta chain) is from a study of T-cell memory formation after mild COVID-19. About the study: For the most part, TCR clusters were specific to one donor.

Findings of the study overall: Of the contracting clones, CD4+ ones lay mainly in CM and EM, and CD8+ ones in EMRA.

TCRdb independently ran MiXCR on the 5' RACE reads; one entry per CDR3 protein. The sample includes a few hundred thousand distinct CDR3 sequences, under 8.5% seen only once; the top ten take approximately 22%. CDR1 is SNHLY, CDR2 FYNNEI, per germline. V was trimmed by 6 bases and J by 10 bases, leaving 8 bases between them. This CDR3 is 10 amino acids long. This clonotype was observed a few times. The antigen remains undetermined. The V and J genes are TRBV2 and TRBJ2-3, with D unclear. This sequence originates from a man younger than 30 who had mild COVID-19 (a few samples of this study predate the infection). Cell type and time point are not known. The sample consisted of PBMCs or a T cell subset sorted from them (not recorded which). CDR3 region: CASRASAQYF. The CDR3 DNA reads TGTGCCAGCAGAGCAAGTGCGCAGTATTTT.